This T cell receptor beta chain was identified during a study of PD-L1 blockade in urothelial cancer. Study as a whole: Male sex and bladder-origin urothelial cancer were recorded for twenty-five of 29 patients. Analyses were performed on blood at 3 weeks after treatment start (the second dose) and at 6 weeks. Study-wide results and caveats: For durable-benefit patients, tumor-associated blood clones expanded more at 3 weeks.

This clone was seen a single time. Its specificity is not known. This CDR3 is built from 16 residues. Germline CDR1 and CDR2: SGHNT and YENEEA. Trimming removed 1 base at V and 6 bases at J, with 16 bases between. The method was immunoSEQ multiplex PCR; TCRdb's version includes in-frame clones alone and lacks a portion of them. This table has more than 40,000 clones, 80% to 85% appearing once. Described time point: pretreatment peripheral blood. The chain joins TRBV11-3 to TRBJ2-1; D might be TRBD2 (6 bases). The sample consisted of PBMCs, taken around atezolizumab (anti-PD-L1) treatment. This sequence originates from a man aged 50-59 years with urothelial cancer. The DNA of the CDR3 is TGTGCCAGCAGCTTAGGGAACGGGGGTAAGGGCAATGAGCAGTTCTTC. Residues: CASSLGNGGKGNEQFF. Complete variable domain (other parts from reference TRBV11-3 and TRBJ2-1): EAGVVQSPRYKIIEKKQPVAFWCNPISGHNTLYWYLQNLGQGPELLIRYENEEAVDDSQLPKDRFSAERLKGVDSTLKIQPAELGDSAVYLCASSLGNGGKGNEQFFGPGTRLTVL.